This entry lists 4 T cell receptor beta chains sequenced from one sample in a study of blood T cell repertoires in COVID-19. The protocol was immunoSEQ multiplex PCR, while the TCRdb copy is restricted to in-frame clones and leaves out a portion. The table has about 240,000 clones, over 80% seen once. The sequencing sample was made of PBMCs or T cells enriched from blood (not recorded which). These receptors all stem from a woman aged 30 to 39 with acute COVID-19.

This rearrangement joins TRBV2 to TRBJ1-1; 9 bases align to TRBD1. Germline V gene lookup returns CDR1 SNHLY and CDR2 FYNNEI. The V gene end was trimmed by 8 bases and the J gene end by 6 bases; junction bases not matched to a gene: 10. CDR3 length: 14 amino acids. The chain's CDR3 is CASGLLDRGPEAFF. Written as DNA, the CDR3 is TGTGCCAGCGGTTTATTGGACAGGGGACCTGAAGCTTTCTTT.

The gene calls are TRBV5-1 and TRBJ2-3; TRBD1 aligns across 10 bases. The V gene end was trimmed by 0 bases and the J gene end by 3 bases; junction bases not matched to a gene: 4. Germline CDR1 and CDR2: SGHRS and YFSETQ. The CDR3 runs 16 residues. This CDR3 is CASSLGPGQGTDTQYF. DNA for the CDR3: TGCGCCAGCAGCTTGGGCCCGGGACAGGGGACAGATACGCAGTATTTT.

The chain employs TRBV7-2 and TRBJ1-1; 7 bases are a match to TRBD1. The V gene's germline CDR1 is SGHTA and CDR2 FQGNSA. The CDR3 is 13 residues long. V lost 6 bases, J lost 6 bases, and 7 bases stayed unmatched. The CDR3 loop is CASRETGLPEAFF. The CDR3 DNA is TGTGCCAGCAGGGAGACAGGGCTCCCTGAAGCTTTCTTT. The full variable domain, in which reference TRBV7-2 and TRBJ1-1 provide the parts outside the CDR3, is GAGVSQSPSNKVTEKGKDVELRCDPISGHTALYWYRQSLGQGLEFLIYFQGNSAPDKSGLPSDRFSAERTGGSVSTLTIQRTQQEDSAVYLCASRETGLPEAFFGQGTRLTVV.

The chain combines TRBV10-3 with TRBJ2-5; 9 bases line up with TRBD2. The DNA end is a closer match to TRBJ2-7, so the J assignment may be wrong. Germline V gene data show CDR1 as ENHRY and CDR2 as SYGVKD. The CDR3 is 14 residues long. The CDR3 sequence is CAISPSGAPYEQYF. CDR3 DNA sequence: TGTGCCATCAGCCCTAGCGGGGCCCCCTACGAGCAGTACTTC.